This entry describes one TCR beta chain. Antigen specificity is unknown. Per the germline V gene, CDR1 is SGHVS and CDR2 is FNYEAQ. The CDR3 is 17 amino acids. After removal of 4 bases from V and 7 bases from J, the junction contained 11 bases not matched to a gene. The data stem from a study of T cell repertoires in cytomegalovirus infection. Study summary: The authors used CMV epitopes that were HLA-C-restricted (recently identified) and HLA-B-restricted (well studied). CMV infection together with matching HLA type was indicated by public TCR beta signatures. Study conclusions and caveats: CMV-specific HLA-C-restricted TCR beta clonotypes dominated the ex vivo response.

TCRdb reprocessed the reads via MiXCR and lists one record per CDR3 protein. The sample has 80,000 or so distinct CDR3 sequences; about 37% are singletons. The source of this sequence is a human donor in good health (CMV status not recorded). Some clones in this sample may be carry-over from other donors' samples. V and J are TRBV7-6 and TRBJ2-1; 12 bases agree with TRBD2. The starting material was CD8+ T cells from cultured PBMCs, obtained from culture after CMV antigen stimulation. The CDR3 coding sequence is TGTGCCAGCAGCTATCCCCTAGCGGGGGGGCCGGGGAATGAGCAGTTCTTC. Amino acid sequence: CASSYPLAGGPGNEQFF. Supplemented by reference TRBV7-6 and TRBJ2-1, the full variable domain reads GAGVSQSPRYKVTKRGQDVALRCDPISGHVSLYWYRQALGQGPEFLTYFNYEAQQDKSGLPNDRFSAERPEGSISTLTIQRTEQRDSAMYRCASSYPLAGGPGNEQFFGPGTRLTVL.